The source of this T cell receptor (beta chain) is a study of shared clonotypes between healthy human individuals. Germline V gene lookup returns CDR1 SGHTS and CDR2 YDEGEE. With 3 bases removed from V and 6 bases from J, the gap between germline ends came to 8 bases. The CDR3 sequence is 12 residues long. Study-level results: The study drew on few donors, limiting represented genetic and exposure-history diversity.

Researchers partitioned CD4+ cells into CD45RA+ naive and CD45RA-negative memory subsets. Concerning this clone itself: What it binds is not known.

In the original analysis: In the immunoSEQ data, sequences were junction-only and lacked quality scores, so filtering differed. TCRdb's table, derived via immunoSEQ multiplex PCR, lists solely in-frame clones and lacks some. V and J calls and clone size are given by that table; D and trimming were obtained from the DNA. The sample has some 2 million clones; 85% to 95% are singletons. The TCR comes from a man aged 18 to 30 in good health. The specimen was naive CD4+ T cells sorted from blood. Subset described: CD45RA+ positively selected. The chain links TRBV5-8 to TRBJ2-3; no reliable D call. The DNA for the CDR3 is TGTGCCAGCAGCTACACGACGGATACGCAGTATTTT. Protein: CASSYTTDTQYF.